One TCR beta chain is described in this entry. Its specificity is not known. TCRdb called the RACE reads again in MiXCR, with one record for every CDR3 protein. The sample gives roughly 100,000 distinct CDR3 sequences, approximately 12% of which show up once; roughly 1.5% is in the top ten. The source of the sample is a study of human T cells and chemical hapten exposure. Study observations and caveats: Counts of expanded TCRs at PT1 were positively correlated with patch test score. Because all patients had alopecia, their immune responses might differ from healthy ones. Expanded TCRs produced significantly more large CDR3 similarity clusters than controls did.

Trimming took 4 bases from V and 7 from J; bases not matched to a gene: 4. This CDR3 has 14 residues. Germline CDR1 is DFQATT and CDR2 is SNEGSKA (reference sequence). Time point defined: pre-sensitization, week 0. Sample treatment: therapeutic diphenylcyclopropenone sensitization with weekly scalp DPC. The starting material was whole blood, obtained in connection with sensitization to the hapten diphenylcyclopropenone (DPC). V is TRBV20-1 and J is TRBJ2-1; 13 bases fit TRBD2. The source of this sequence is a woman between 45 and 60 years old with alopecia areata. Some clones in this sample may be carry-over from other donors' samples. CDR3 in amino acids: CSATGTSGDNEQFF. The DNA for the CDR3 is TGCAGTGCTACCGGGACTAGCGGGGATAATGAGCAGTTCTTC.